This TCR beta chain was identified during a study of cytotoxic CD8 clonotypes in ibrutinib-treated CLL. To note about this clone: Its antigen remains unidentified.

The CDR3 covers 17 residues. Germline CDR1 reads SGHTA; CDR2 reads FQGNSA. The V and J ends lost 0 bases and 7 bases respectively, with 19 bases between them. Study conclusions and caveats: There were differences in sampling times between sustained-remission and progressing patients.

Only in-frame clones appear in the TCRdb table, and some are missing; sequencing was by immunoSEQ multiplex PCR. The repertoire holds tens of thousands of clones, around two thirds seen once, with just over 50% in the top ten. The input for sequencing was PBMCs, taken at disease progression, from a patient treated with ibrutinib. The sequence was obtained from a human donor with chronic lymphocytic leukemia. The J gene is TRBJ2-1, the V gene TRBV7-2; no clear D. This CDR3 reads CASSLACPLEVINEQFF. Here the CDR3 DNA reads TGTGCCAGCAGCTTAGCTTGCCCTCTTGAAGTAATTAATGAGCAGTTCTTC.